Shown below are 17 T cell receptor beta chains from a single sample sequenced in a study of T cells in localized non-small cell lung cancer. The protocol was immunoSEQ multiplex PCR, while the TCRdb copy is restricted to in-frame clones and leaves out a portion. The sample comprises tens of thousands of clones, roughly 90% of which are singletons, and 22% rests with the top ten. The sequencing here drew on peripheral blood, taken before any cancer treatment. Every receptor here comes from a man aged 35 to 69 with stage I squamous cell lung carcinoma.

This clone was seen just once. The J gene is TRBJ2-1, the V gene TRBV5-6; no reliable D call. Germline assignment: CDR1 SGHDT and CDR2 YYEEEE. The CDR3 totals 12 residues. Trimming cost V 5 bases and J 7 bases, with 10 bases left between them. Here the CDR3 reads CASRHDANEQFF. The CDR3 nucleotides read TGTGCCAGCAGACACGACGCAAATGAGCAGTTCTTC. Together with reference TRBV5-6 and TRBJ2-1, the CDR3 gives the full variable domain: DAGVTQSPTHLIKTRGQQVTLRCSPKSGHDTVSWYQQALGQGPQFIFQYYEEEERQRGNFPDRFSGHQFPNYSSELNVNALLLGDSALYLCASRHDANEQFFGPGTRLTVL.

This clone came up once. This chain links TRBV6-4 with TRBJ2-3; D is possibly TRBD2 (6 bases). This CDR3 comprises 13 residues. V was cut by 6 bases and J by 5 bases, with 12 bases left in between. Germline V gene data show CDR1 as MRHNA and CDR2 as SNTAGT. For the CDR3, the DNA is TGTGCCAGCAGCGAAACTAGCCAAGATACGCAGTATTTT. Encoded protein: CASSETSQDTQYF.

This sequence joins TRBV15 and TRBJ2-5; no clear D gene. Germline CDR1 and CDR2: LNHNV and YYDKDF (reference sequence). Trimming shortened V by 6 bases and J by 2 bases, and 10 bases separated the two germline ends. The CDR3 has 13 amino acids. CDR3 bases: TGTGCCACCAGTAACGGACCTCAAGAGACCCAGTACTTC. It translates to CATSNGPQETQYF.

The chain combines TRBV29-1 with TRBJ2-7; 7 bases align to TRBD1. Trimming took 6 bases from V and 5 from J; bases not matched to a gene: 7. CDR3 length: 12 amino acids. The germline gives CDR1 SQVTM, CDR2 ANQGSEA. CDR3 residues: CSVVGTDHEQYF. The CDR3 region has the DNA TGCAGCGTCGTCGGGACAGACCACGAGCAGTACTTC.

The J gene is TRBJ1-2, the V gene TRBV5-6; the D gene is possibly TRBD1 (5 bases). With 2 bases removed from V and 8 bases from J, the gap between germline ends came to 10 bases. The length of the CDR3 is 12 residues. CDR1 and CDR2 (germline): SGHDT, YYEEEE. Written as DNA, the CDR3 is TGTGCCAGCAGCTTTGGCACAGGCGGCTACACCTTC. Its translation: CASSFGTGGYTF. Complete variable domain (other parts from reference TRBV5-6 and TRBJ1-2): DAGVTQSPTHLIKTRGQQVTLRCSPKSGHDTVSWYQQALGQGPQFIFQYYEEEERQRGNFPDRFSGHQFPNYSSELNVNALLLGDSALYLCASSFGTGGYTFGSGTRLTVV.

V usage is TRBV6-5 and J usage is TRBJ2-2; either TRBD1 or TRBD2 may fit D (5 bases each). CDR3 length equals 15 residues. The germline CDR1 and CDR2 sequences are MNHEY and SVGAGI. Trimming removed 5 bases at V and 0 bases at J, with 10 bases between. This chain's CDR3 is CASSGGNANTGELFF. CDR3 coding DNA: TGTGCCAGCAGTGGGGGAAACGCGAACACCGGGGAGCTGTTTTTT.

Note on this clone: A much more abundant neighbour one base away suggests this may be a read error. The chain is built from TRBV19 and TRBJ1-5; D call uncertain. CDR1 and CDR2 from the germline V gene are LNHDA and SQIVND (reference sequence). V lost 6 bases and J lost 6, with 21 bases in between. This CDR3 has 16 residues. DNA for the CDR3: TGTGCCAGTAGCGTACCCTCCTCGAAGGACGGTCAGCCCCAGCATTTT. As protein: CASSVPSSKDGQPQHF.

This chain uses TRBV5-4 with TRBJ2-5; the match to TRBD1 covers 8 bases. The CDR3 is made up of 15 amino acids. Germline loops: CDR1 SGHNT, CDR2 YYREEE (reference sequence). After removal of 1 base from V and 1 base from J, the junction contained 3 bases not matched to a gene. CDR3 bases: TGTGCCAGCAGCTTGACAGGGGGTTCCCAAGAGACCCAGTACTTC. This translates into CASSLTGGSQETQYF.

The chain combines TRBV25-1 with TRBJ1-3; D gene unclear. Germline values: CDR1 MGHDK, CDR2 SYGVNS. V was clipped by 7 bases and J by 0 bases, with 7 bases between them. The CDR3 runs 13 residues. This CDR3 is CASTYNSGNTIYF. The DNA for the CDR3 is TGTGCCAGCACCTATAACTCTGGAAACACCATATATTTT.

This chain links TRBV11-2 with TRBJ2-5; D may be TRBD1 or TRBD2 (6 bases each). This CDR3 has 16 residues. Trimming shortened V by 6 bases and J by 5 bases, and 22 bases separated the two germline ends. Looked up from germline, CDR1 is SGHAT and CDR2 is FQNNGV. The CDR3 here is CASSSRRPGEEETQYF. Here the CDR3 DNA reads TGTGCCAGCAGTTCCAGGAGGCCAGGGGAGGAGGAGACCCAGTACTTC.

The genes are TRBV13 and TRBJ2-7; possible D gene TRBD1, 6 bases. The CDR3 is made up of 14 amino acids. V was shortened by 1 base and J by 5 bases, with 12 bases between the two germline ends. Germline V gene lookup returns CDR1 PRHDT and CDR2 FYEKMQ (reference sequence). CDR3 sequence (DNA): TGTGCCAGCAGCTTAGTGGTCAGGGGCCACGAGCAGTACTTC. It translates to CASSLVVRGHEQYF.

This clone showed up just once. The V and J genes are TRBV5-1 and TRBJ2-1, with TRBD2 matching over 8 bases. V was clipped by 4 bases and J by 7 bases; unmatched bases: 13. Germline V gene sequence: CDR1 SGHRS, CDR2 YFSETQ. The CDR3 is 16 residues long. The CDR3 DNA sequence: TGCGCCAGCAGCCTCACGGGGGGGTCCCCCTGGAATGAGCAGTTCTTC. Protein sequence: CASSLTGGSPWNEQFF.

The rearrangement links TRBV19 to TRBJ2-2; perhaps TRBD1 as D (6 bases). The CDR3 contains 17 residues. V gave up 8 bases and J gave up 2 bases, with 21 bases separating them. CDR1 and CDR2 from the germline V gene are LNHDA and SQIVND (reference sequence). CDR3 region: CASRTQGLLGNTGELFF. The CDR3 nucleotides are TGTGCCAGTCGGACACAGGGCCTCCTAGGCAACACCGGGGAGCTGTTTTTT.

The V call is TRBV28, the J call TRBJ2-6; possibly TRBD1 for D (5 bases). The germline V and J ends were trimmed by 6 bases and 2 bases, with 14 bases remaining between them. The germline CDR1 and CDR2 sequences are MDHEN and SYDVKM. The CDR3 has 16 residues. Here the CDR3 DNA reads TGTGCCAGCAGACCTTACAGGTTCGCTGGGGCCAACGTCCTGACTTTC. The encoded protein is CASRPYRFAGANVLTF.

This rearrangement joins TRBV30 to TRBJ2-1, with 8 bases identical to TRBD1. This CDR3 comprises 13 residues. Germline CDR1 reads GTSNPN; CDR2 reads SVGIG (reference sequence). Trimming removed 5 bases from V and 2 bases from J; junction bases left unmatched: 2. CDR3 sequence: CAWSGGPYNEQFF. The CDR3 DNA is TGTGCCTGGTCAGGGGGCCCCTACAATGAGCAGTTCTTC. The variable domain in full, with the rest retrieved from reference TRBV30 and TRBJ2-1, is SQTIHQWPATLVQPVGSPLSLECTVEGTSNPNLYWYRQAAGRGLQLLFYSVGIGQISSEVPQNLSASRPQDRQFILSSKKLLLSDSGFYLCAWSGGPYNEQFFGPGTRLTVL.

V usage is TRBV5-6 and J usage is TRBJ2-7, with D perhaps TRBD1 (5 bases). Germline CDR1 and CDR2: SGHDT and YYEEEE. Trimming took 6 bases from V and 1 from J, leaving 17 bases between them. The CDR3 consists of 15 residues. The CDR3: CASTVGASVSYEQYF. CDR3 coding DNA: TGTGCCAGCACCGTTGGGGCGAGCGTGTCCTACGAGCAGTACTTC.

Written as DNA, the CDR3 is TGTGCCAGTAAAGCGGGGTCCTATAATTCACCCCTCCACTTT. This codes for CASKAGSYNSPLHF. The rearrangement uses TRBV19 and TRBJ1-6; D gene uncertain. Looked up from germline, CDR1 is LNHDA and CDR2 is SQIVND (reference sequence). Trimming took off 7 bases at V and 1 base at J, with 8 bases between the two ends. The CDR3 has 14 amino acids.